The 2 T cell receptor beta chains given below trace back to one sample, sequenced in a study of cytomegalovirus exposure and HLA in healthy donors. The PCR was carried out with 60 Vbeta primers and 13 Jbeta primers. Clones were read by immunoSEQ multiplex PCR, and TCRdb kept only the in-frame ones, dropping some. The table lists 99,000 or so clones, under 85% of them singletons. The specimen was PBMCs. These receptors all come from a woman aged 35 to 49 in good health and CMV-seropositive.

The chain carries TRBV28 and TRBJ1-6; possibly TRBD1 for D (6 bases). Germline V gene sequence: CDR1 MDHEN, CDR2 SYDVKM. V dropped 7 bases and J dropped 10 bases, with 11 bases sitting between them. The CDR3 spans 12 residues. CDR3 nucleotides: TGTGCCAGCAAATACAGGGAATCACCCCTCCACTTT. It yields the protein CASKYRESPLHF. Variable domain in full (rest from reference TRBV28 and TRBJ1-6): DVKVTQSSRYLVKRTGEKVFLECVQDMDHENMFWYRQDPGLGLRLIYFSYDVKMKEKGDIPEGYSVSREKKERFSLILESASTNQTSMYLCASKYRESPLHFGNGTRLTVT.

The genes are TRBV7-2 and TRBJ1-1, with D tentatively TRBD1 (5 bases). The CDR3 runs 15 residues. Germline V gives CDR1 SGHTA, CDR2 FQGNSA. V was clipped by 1 base and J by 0 bases, with 9 bases between them. The CDR3 region has the DNA TGTGCCAGCAGCTTAGTGGGGACTGTGAACACTGAAGCTTTCTTT. Translating it yields CASSLVGTVNTEAFF.